This entry lists 32 T cell receptor beta chains sequenced from one sample in a study of blood T cell repertoires in COVID-19. The method was immunoSEQ multiplex PCR; TCRdb's version includes in-frame clones alone and lacks a portion of them. Here the sample spans almost 350,000 clones, roughly 86% being singletons. Sequenced sample: PBMCs or T cells enriched from blood (not recorded which). The source of these receptors is a woman in her 30s who had been exposed to COVID-19.

The CDR3 region has the DNA TGTGCCAGTATGGGTCAGGGGACCGGGGAGCTGTTTTTT. Translated, it gives CASMGQGTGELFF. V and J are TRBV19 and TRBJ2-2; a possible D gene is TRBD1 (6 bases). Germline lookup yields CDR1 LNHDA and CDR2 SQIVND (reference sequence). The CDR3 consists of 13 residues. V lost 7 bases and J 5 bases, leaving 11 bases between the germline ends.

V is TRBV6-5 and J is TRBJ1-4; D is undetermined. The germline V gene has CDR1 MNHEY and CDR2 SVGAGI. The CDR3 is 13 amino acids. V lost 2 bases to trimming and J lost 8 bases, with 9 bases between them. The CDR3 DNA sequence: TGTGCCAGCAGTTACGTCGGTTGGGAAAAACTGTTTTTT. It codes for CASSYVGWEKLFF.

The V call is TRBV7-9, the J call TRBJ1-6; tentatively, D is TRBD1 (6 bases). Looked up from germline, CDR1 is SEHNR and CDR2 is FQNEAQ (reference sequence). The CDR3 loop spans 15 amino acids. The ends were cut back, 0 bases at V and 9 bases at J, with 12 bases in the middle. This chain's CDR3 is CASSLARGSGSPLHF. Written as DNA, the CDR3 is TGTGCCAGCAGCTTAGCCAGGGGAAGCGGTTCACCCCTCCACTTT.

The chain is built from TRBV3-1 (or the pseudogene TRBV3-2) and TRBJ1-5; 7 nucleotides match TRBD1. The CDR3 sequence is 14 residues long. Per germline, CDR1 LGHDT and CDR2 YNNKEL (reference sequence). The junction had 5 bases not matched to a gene; V was cut back by 4 bases and J by 5 bases. The CDR3 DNA sequence: TGTGCCAGCAGCCGCGCGCAGGGGGATCAGCCCCAGCATTTT. This translates into CASSRAQGDQPQHF.

This clone was seen many times. The rearrangement links TRBV6-5 to TRBJ2-7; a possible D gene is TRBD2 (6 bases). The CDR3 is 15 amino acids. Trimming took off 2 bases at V and 5 bases at J, with 16 bases between the two ends. Germline loops: CDR1 MNHEY, CDR2 SVGAGI. CDR3 loop: CASSYIASGVHEQYF. The CDR3 bases are TGTGCCAGCAGTTACATTGCCTCGGGGGTACACGAGCAGTACTTC.

The CDR3 nucleotides read TGTGCCAGCAGCCCACAGGCTTTCTATGGCTACACCTTC. This encodes CASSPQAFYGYTF. The rearrangement joins TRBV14 to TRBJ1-2; perhaps TRBD1 as D (5 bases). The V gene's germline CDR1 is SGHDN and CDR2 FVKESK. CDR3 length: 13 residues. The germline V and J ends were trimmed by 4 bases and 4 bases, with 10 bases remaining between them. The entire variable domain, with the rest obtained from reference TRBV14 and TRBJ1-2, is as follows: EAGVTQFPSHSVIEKGQTVTLRCDPISGHDNLYWYRRVMGKEIKFLLHFVKESKQDESGMPNNRFLAERTGGTYSTLKVQPAELEDSGVYFCASSPQAFYGYTFGSGTRLTVV.

CDR3 bases: TGTGCCACCAGCAGGAGTGGCCGGGTCGTCGGCACAGATACGCAGTATTTT. This encodes CATSRSGRVVGTDTQYF. V usage is TRBV15 and J usage is TRBJ2-3; the D is unclear. Germline loops: CDR1 LNHNV, CDR2 YYDKDF (reference sequence). The V end was cut by 3 bases, the J end by 1 base, with 17 bases between. This CDR3 has 17 amino acids.

This rearrangement joins TRBV28 to TRBJ2-7; 10 positions match TRBD2. This CDR3 is built from 16 residues. Germline-derived CDR1 and CDR2 are MDHEN and SYDVKM. J lost 2 bases, V lost 6 bases, and 10 bases had no gene match. CDR3 protein: CASSLLGAGGTYEQYF. In nucleotides, the CDR3 is TGTGCCAGCAGCCTCTTGGGAGCGGGAGGGACCTACGAGCAGTACTTC.

The chain links TRBV9 to TRBJ2-3; 11 bases are shared with TRBD2. V trimming: 3 bases; J trimming: 4 bases; junction bases outside the gene matches: 4. This CDR3 spans 15 amino acids. CDR1 and CDR2 (germline): SGDLS, YYNGEE. The CDR3 coding sequence is TGTGCCAGCAGCGATACTAGCGGGAGTTCAGATACGCAGTATTTT. Amino acids: CASSDTSGSSDTQYF.

As to this clone: This sample includes further DNA sequences coding for the same CDR3. The chain couples TRBV12-5 to TRBJ2-7; 13 nucleotides line up with TRBD2. Per the germline V gene, CDR1 is LGHNT and CDR2 is FRNRAP. The junction had 3 bases not matched to a gene; V was cut back by 0 bases and J by 4 bases. CDR3 length equals 16 residues. This chain's CDR3 is CASGLVLAGGPYEQYF. In DNA form, the CDR3 reads TGTGCTAGTGGTTTGGTACTAGCGGGAGGGCCTTACGAGCAGTACTTC.

The CDR3 sequence: CASSYAGLMNTEAFF. The CDR3 nucleotides are TGTGCCAGCAGTTACGCAGGGCTTATGAACACTGAAGCTTTCTTT. The chain links TRBV6-5 to TRBJ1-1; possibly TRBD1 for D (5 bases). CDR1 is MNHEY, CDR2 SVGAGI, per germline. The CDR3 is 15 amino acids. Trimming shortened V by 2 bases and J by 0 bases, and 10 bases separated the two germline ends.

This chain's CDR3 is CASSFRIAGGPGDTQYF. The DNA of the CDR3 is TGTGCCAGCAGTTTTAGGATAGCGGGAGGGCCTGGGGATACGCAGTATTTT. The chain has TRBV2 and TRBJ2-3; 11 bases align to TRBD2. The V gene's germline CDR1 is SNHLY and CDR2 FYNNEI. After removal of 5 bases from V and 6 bases from J, the junction contained 13 bases not matched to a gene. The length of the CDR3 is 17 residues.

V gene TRBV28 combines with J gene TRBJ2-3; 9 positions match TRBD2. The CDR3 length is 18 residues. Germline V lookup: CDR1 MDHEN, CDR2 SYDVKM. Germline trimming cut 6 bases from V and 5 bases from J; bases unmatched to any gene: 18. CDR3 loop: CASSEELGGRAGIDTQYF. DNA for the CDR3: TGTGCCAGCAGCGAGGAGCTTGGCGGGAGGGCCGGGATAGATACGCAGTATTTT.

The chain links TRBV5-1 to TRBJ2-4; D is unclear. V dropped 4 bases and J dropped 6 bases, with 8 bases sitting between them. The CDR3 contains 12 residues. Germline CDR1 reads SGHRS; CDR2 reads YFSETQ. Written as DNA, the CDR3 is TGCGCCAGCAGCCCCGAGGCAAACATTCAGTACTTC. It specifies CASSPEANIQYF.

The count of this clone is one. J is TRBJ1-2 and V is TRBV3-1 (or the pseudogene TRBV3-2); D call uncertain. CDR3 size: 12 residues. The ends were cut back, 6 bases at V and 8 bases at J, with 13 bases in the middle. Germline CDR1 and CDR2: LGHDT and YNNKEL (reference sequence). This CDR3 reads CASRVARGGYTF. DNA of the CDR3: TGTGCCAGCAGGGTAGCGCGAGGGGGCTACACCTTC.

The CDR3 DNA sequence: TGTGCCAGCAGCGATTGGGACAGGAGGACAACTAATGAAAAACTGTTTTTT. This translates into CASSDWDRRTTNEKLFF. The V gene is TRBV5-6, the J gene TRBJ1-4, with TRBD1 matching over 8 bases. The CDR3 has 17 amino acids. V lost 4 bases and J lost 0; bases outside the gene matches: 8. Germline V gene sequence: CDR1 SGHDT, CDR2 YYEEEE.

This rearrangement joins TRBV5-4 to TRBJ2-5, with TRBD1 identical over 9 bases. Germline values: CDR1 SGHNT, CDR2 YYREEE (reference sequence). V was pared by 0 bases and J by 0 bases, with 3 bases of the junction left unmatched. CDR3 length equals 16 residues. The DNA for the CDR3 is TGTGCCAGCAGCTTGGGAGACAGGGGGTACCAAGAGACCCAGTACTTC. Amino acids: CASSLGDRGYQETQYF.

This rearrangement joins TRBV6-5 to TRBJ2-2; 9 bases are shared with TRBD1. Germline trimming cut 4 bases from V and 5 bases from J; bases unmatched to any gene: 8. CDR3 length: 16 amino acids. CDR1 MNHEY and CDR2 SVGAGI come from the germline V gene. The CDR3 nucleotides read TGTGCCAGCAGTTTGGGACAGGGAGGGACGACCGGGGAGCTGTTTTTT. It translates to CASSLGQGGTTGELFF.

The chain links TRBV28 to TRBJ2-7; D gene ambiguous. Germline loops: CDR1 MDHEN, CDR2 SYDVKM. V was trimmed by 5 bases and J by 0 bases, leaving 5 bases between them. This CDR3 has 12 amino acids. The CDR3 sequence is CASSQVSYEQYF. In DNA, the CDR3 is TGTGCCAGCAGTCAGGTCTCCTACGAGCAGTACTTC.

The chain has TRBV6-5 and TRBJ1-5; a weak D match, TRBD1 (6 bases). Germline lookup yields CDR1 MNHEY and CDR2 SVGAGI. V gave up 9 bases and J gave up 2 bases, with 17 bases separating them. The CDR3 runs 15 residues. The CDR3 DNA follows: TGTGCCAGTAGGGGGATGGGGGCTGGCAATCAGCCCCAGCATTTT. Translation gives CASRGMGAGNQPQHF.

The chain links TRBV7-9 to TRBJ1-4, with TRBD1 matching 9 bases. The CDR3 has 14 amino acids. The germline gives CDR1 SEHNR, CDR2 FQNEAQ (reference sequence). V was clipped by 3 bases and J by 8 bases; unmatched bases: 4. The CDR3 loop reads CASSLGQGEEKLFF. CDR3 DNA sequence: TGTGCCAGCAGCTTGGGACAGGGCGAGGAAAAACTGTTTTTT.

The chain couples TRBV7-9 to TRBJ1-4; TRBD1 is a possible D gene (6 bases). Trimming cost V 4 bases and J 2 bases, with 20 bases left between them. This CDR3 spans 18 amino acids. Germline CDR1 is SEHNR and CDR2 is FQNEAQ (reference sequence). The CDR3 nucleotides are TGTGCCAGCAGCTACCCGACAGGCCACCAACCCACTAATGAAAAACTGTTTTTT. Translation gives CASSYPTGHQPTNEKLFF.

J is TRBJ2-6 and V is TRBV19; 8 nucleotides match TRBD1. The CDR3 is 15 amino acids. In germline, CDR1 is LNHDA, CDR2 SQIVND (reference sequence). J was trimmed by 4 bases and V by 6 bases; bases with no gene match: 5. Here the CDR3 DNA reads TGTGCCAGTAGATACAGGGGGAAGGGGGCCAACGTCCTGACTTTC. Translating it yields CASRYRGKGANVLTF.

The J gene is TRBJ1-2, the V gene TRBV21-1. TRBV21-1 is deemed a pseudogene. The CDR3 totals 13 residues. In nucleotides, the CDR3 is TGTGCCAGCAGCAACCCCCGGGTTTGTGGCTACACCTTC. As protein: CASSNPRVCGYTF.

In its sample, this clone was seen a few times. This sequence joins TRBV9 and TRBJ2-1; TRBD1 matches 7 bases. With 4 bases clipped from V and 8 bases from J, the junction kept 12 bases outside the gene matches. There are 15 residues in the CDR3. Germline CDR1 is SGDLS and CDR2 is YYNGEE. The CDR3 loop reads CASSPRDSMRDEQFF. The CDR3 DNA sequence: TGTGCCAGCAGCCCCCGGGACAGCATGAGGGATGAGCAGTTCTTC.

The CDR3 DNA is TGCAGTGCTAGTGAGCAAATGCCCGGGACTAGCGGGTGGACGGGCTCCTACAATGAGCAGTTCTTC. Translating it yields CSASEQMPGTSGWTGSYNEQFF. This chain uses TRBV20-1 with TRBJ2-1; TRBD2 matches at 12 bases. Unmatched junction bases numbered 21, after V lost 3 bases and J lost 0 bases. Germline V lookup: CDR1 DFQATT, CDR2 SNEGSKA (reference sequence). The CDR3 totals 22 residues.

The V call is TRBV18, the J call TRBJ2-5; D not certain. The CDR3 contains 13 residues. CDR1 and CDR2 from the germline V gene are KGHSH and LQKENI. With 0 bases removed from V and 6 bases from J, the gap between germline ends came to 8 bases. The CDR3 sequence: CASSPPSEKTQYF. CDR3 coding DNA: TGTGCCAGCTCACCACCGAGTGAGAAGACCCAGTACTTC.

The chain joins TRBV5-1 to TRBJ2-5; D call uncertain. The V gene's germline CDR1 is SGHRS and CDR2 YFSETQ. V lost 5 bases and J lost 5, with 22 bases in between. This CDR3 is 16 amino acids long. The CDR3 bases are TGCGCCAGCAGACCCTCCCCACTACTGTCAAAGGAGACCCAGTACTTC. Protein sequence: CASRPSPLLSKETQYF.

The chain is built from TRBV9 and TRBJ2-1, with D maybe TRBD2 (5 bases). The V gene lost 8 bases and the J gene lost 1 base, with 19 bases spanning the gap. The CDR3 runs to 16 residues. Germline values: CDR1 SGDLS, CDR2 YYNGEE. The CDR3 DNA follows: TGTGCCAGTGGCGGTGGGAGTGGTGTGTCCTACAATGAGCAGTTCTTC. Translating it yields CASGGGSGVSYNEQFF.

The CDR3 DNA is TGTGCCAGCAGCTTAGTTATGGGGGCCACCGGGGAGCTGTTTTTT. Protein product: CASSLVMGATGELFF. The chain couples TRBV11-2 to TRBJ2-2; D is possibly TRBD1 (6 bases). Trimming stripped 1 base from V and 4 bases from J, with 10 bases between. The length of the CDR3 is 15 residues. The germline CDR1 and CDR2 sequences are SGHAT and FQNNGV.

The V and J genes are TRBV28 and TRBJ2-3; D possibly corresponds to TRBD2 (6 bases). Germline V gene sequence: CDR1 MDHEN, CDR2 SYDVKM. The CDR3 consists of 18 residues. The V end lost 9 bases, the J end lost 0 bases, and 25 bases lay between the germline ends. CDR3: CASWDWDSPPGSTDTQYF. In nucleotides, the CDR3 is TGTGCCAGTTGGGATTGGGACTCACCCCCGGGAAGCACAGATACGCAGTATTTT.

The rearrangement uses TRBV6-5 and TRBJ1-3; 7 nucleotides match TRBD1. Looked up from germline, CDR1 is MNHEY and CDR2 is SVGAGI. The CDR3 totals 14 residues. V lost 2 bases and J lost 7; bases outside the gene matches: 5. The chain's CDR3 is CASSYDREWNTIYF. In DNA, the CDR3 is TGTGCCAGCAGTTACGACAGGGAGTGGAACACCATATATTTT.